A selection of T cell receptor beta chains follows, all from one sample in a study of blood T cell repertoires in COVID-19. TCRdb keeps only in-frame clones here, not all; method: immunoSEQ multiplex PCR. This repertoire shows more than 200,000 clones, 75% to 95% found once; its top ten account for approximately 2%. Sequencing input: PBMCs or T cells enriched from blood (not recorded which). The receptors derive from a young woman who had recovered from COVID-19. Each CDR3 is given with its conserved first and last residue. The order of the fields is V gene, J gene, CDR3 protein.

v_call: TRBV19
j_call: TRBJ2-5
cdr3_aa: CASTASGAQETQYF

v_call: TRBV19
j_call: TRBJ1-5
cdr3_aa: CASSKAGKDQPQHF

v_call: TRBV5-4
j_call: TRBJ2-1
cdr3_aa: CASSLAGGAYNEQFF

v_call: TRBV5-1
j_call: TRBJ1-1
cdr3_aa: CASSYRQTDREAFF

v_call: TRBV11-2
j_call: TRBJ1-1
cdr3_aa: CASSYTYRGNTEAFF

v_call: TRBV7-9
j_call: TRBJ1-4
cdr3_aa: CASSQGSTNEKLFF

v_call: TRBV19
j_call: TRBJ1-3
cdr3_aa: CASSPTFTGNTIYF

v_call: TRBV15
j_call: TRBJ2-7
cdr3_aa: CATSTFGRGEQYF

v_call: TRBV5-1
j_call: TRBJ1-1
cdr3_aa: CASSLAGHTNTEAFF

v_call: TRBV10-3
j_call: TRBJ2-2
cdr3_aa: CAISPNSAGSGELFF

v_call: TRBV7-3
j_call: TRBJ1-1
cdr3_aa: CASSLKQGLDTEAFF

v_call: TRBV19
j_call: TRBJ2-2
cdr3_aa: CASTAAFGELFF

v_call: TRBV5-6
j_call: TRBJ1-2
cdr3_aa: CASSLAGTAGYTF

v_call: TRBV12-3/TRBV12-4
j_call: TRBJ1-2
cdr3_aa: CASSQQGGYGYTF

v_call: TRBV4-1
j_call: TRBJ2-7
cdr3_aa: CASSQEPGRSYEQYF

v_call: TRBV6-5
j_call: TRBJ1-2
cdr3_aa: CASSYGTEDGYTF

v_call: TRBV18
j_call: TRBJ1-3
cdr3_aa: CASSPGQGIATIYF

v_call: TRBV18
j_call: TRBJ1-2
cdr3_aa: CASSPPPPRGYTF

v_call: TRBV6-1
j_call: TRBJ1-2
cdr3_aa: CASSEAAYGGRGYTF

v_call: TRBV29-1
j_call: TRBJ1-2
cdr3_aa: CSVEVRGGYTF

v_call: TRBV3-1/TRBV3-2
j_call: TRBJ1-2
cdr3_aa: CASSHTTGGNGYTF

v_call: TRBV4-2
j_call: TRBJ2-1
cdr3_aa: CASSPLAGHSYNEQFF

v_call: TRBV3-1/TRBV3-2
j_call: TRBJ2-2
cdr3_aa: CASSQVRTGELFF

v_call: TRBV7-6
j_call: TRBJ1-1
cdr3_aa: CASSSGGGTEAFF

v_call: TRBV6-2/TRBV6-3
j_call: TRBJ1-4
cdr3_aa: CASSYSTGATNEKLFF

v_call: TRBV19
j_call: TRBJ1-5
cdr3_aa: CASSGINSNQPQHF

v_call: TRBV6-1
j_call: TRBJ1-1
cdr3_aa: CASSEDRELREAFF

v_call: TRBV6-2/TRBV6-3
j_call: TRBJ2-1
cdr3_aa: CASSPFGTGGLVGNEQFF

v_call: TRBV27
j_call: TRBJ1-2
cdr3_aa: CASSQAPGTGNYGYTF

v_call: TRBV5-5
j_call: TRBJ1-2
cdr3_aa: CASSGPDRGYGYTF

v_call: TRBV23-1
j_call: TRBJ1-2
cdr3_aa: CASSQPRVDSYGYTF

v_call: TRBV4-3
j_call: TRBJ2-3
cdr3_aa: CASSHTSGSTDTQYF

v_call: TRBV19
j_call: TRBJ2-5
cdr3_aa: CASSTHGLVDSQETQYF

v_call: TRBV3-1/TRBV3-2
j_call: TRBJ2-2
cdr3_aa: CASSGVQGGELFF

v_call: TRBV11-2
j_call: TRBJ2-7
cdr3_aa: CASSLWEKGASEQYF

v_call: TRBV27
j_call: TRBJ1-1
cdr3_aa: CATQAGQGLNTEAFF

v_call: TRBV27
j_call: TRBJ1-2
cdr3_aa: CASSVGTAYGYTF

v_call: TRBV21-1
j_call: TRBJ1-5
cdr3_aa: CASSNDRVLDQPQHF

v_call: TRBV9
j_call: TRBJ1-6
cdr3_aa: CASTQGSTVAYNSPLHF

v_call: TRBV4-2
j_call: TRBJ2-3
cdr3_aa: CASSQDFPTTSDTQYF

v_call: TRBV7-3
j_call: TRBJ1-1
cdr3_aa: CASSPGSNTEAFF

v_call: TRBV18
j_call: TRBJ1-2
cdr3_aa: CASSPGQGEYGYTF

v_call: TRBV5-1
j_call: TRBJ2-3
cdr3_aa: CASSLARSTDTQYF

v_call: TRBV28
j_call: TRBJ1-2
cdr3_aa: CASSIPGQAYGYTF

v_call: TRBV15
j_call: TRBJ1-1
cdr3_aa: CATSVQGNTEAFF